Listed here are 4 T cell receptor beta chains from one sample, sequenced in a study of CD8+CD57+ T cells in acquired aplastic anemia. The TCR beta profiling, which covered VDJ combination and CDR3 sequence, was carried out using genomic DNA as the template. TCRdb ran MiXCR on the reads and lists one entry per CDR3 protein. Of 400,000 to 450,000 distinct CDR3 sequences listed, 65% to 80% are singletons. The sequenced sample was sorted CD4+, CD8+, or CD8+CD57+ T cells (not recorded which) from PBMCs. The receptors here all came from a human donor in good health, serving as a control.

Turning to this clonotype: The germline gene is not matched at one end of the junction; a read error may be the cause. The chain recombines TRBV11-2 with TRBJ1-2; TRBD1 is a possible D gene (5 bases). The CDR3 is 15 residues long. In germline, CDR1 is SGHAT, CDR2 FQNNGV. The CDR3 here is CASSIERVQDYGYTF. The CDR3 coding sequence is TGTGCCAGCAGCATAGAGCGGGTACAGGACTATGGCTACACCTTC.

V and J are TRBV7-2 and TRBJ2-2, with a tentative D call TRBD1 (6 bases). The CDR3 spans 18 residues. V dropped 0 bases and J dropped 8 bases, with 22 bases sitting between them. Germline V CDR1 and CDR2: SGHTA, FQGNSA. This CDR3 is CASSLAQGYTDTQGELFF. The DNA of the CDR3 is TGTGCCAGCAGCTTAGCGCAGGGGTACACAGATACGCAGGGGGAGCTGTTTTTT.

This clonotype was seen many times. The gene calls are TRBV30 and TRBJ1-4; D not resolved. CDR3 length equals 14 residues. Trimming took 0 bases from V and 5 from J, leaving 10 bases between them. Germline values: CDR1 GTSNPN, CDR2 SVGIG (reference sequence). CDR3 in DNA: TGTGCCTGGAGTGTATTGACGGAAAATGAAAAACTGTTTTTT. It codes for CAWSVLTENEKLFF.

Turning to this clonotype: Germline and junction disagree at one end, which may indicate a read error. CDR3 region: CASSVSVGLDKAF. Here the CDR3 DNA reads TGTGCCAGCAGTGTGTCGGTGGGCCTAGACAAGGCCTTT. The rearrangement joins TRBV9 to TRBJ1-4, with unresolved D. From germline, CDR1 is SGDLS and CDR2 YYNGEE. This CDR3 contains 13 residues.